The clone carrying this TCR beta chain has a single count. Here immunoSEQ multiplex PCR was the method, and the copy in TCRdb shows in-frame clones only, minus some. The profile shows about 150,000 clones, about 93% of them singletons. This entry is derived from a study of control samples from healthy donors and cancer patients. V was clipped by 1 base and J by 4 bases, with 8 bases between them. Looked up from germline, CDR1 is SGHAT and CDR2 is FQNNGV. This CDR3 has 13 amino acids. The gene calls are TRBV11-2 and TRBJ2-7; D is undetermined. The clonotype was recovered from a man between 50 and 59 years old in good health. What was sequenced was blood. The CDR3 DNA follows: TGTGCCAGCAGCTTAGGGACGGAATACGAGCAGTACTTC. The encoded protein is CASSLGTEYEQYF.